The rows below give T cell receptor beta chains drawn from one sample of a study of shared clonotypes between healthy human individuals. This table comes from immunoSEQ multiplex PCR, and its TCRdb copy is limited to in-frame clones, with some not included. This table holds a few million clones, around 95% found once. Sequencing was performed on naive CD4+ T cells sorted from blood. The receptors shown here come from a man aged 18 to 29 in good health. Both conserved end residues are part of each CDR3. Clone size is stated in some rows and not others, as once, few, many or a class when expanded.

clone_size | j_call | v_call | cdr3_aa
- | TRBJ1-6 | TRBV4-3 | CASSQDPAGALHF
- | TRBJ1-5 | TRBV7-9 | CASSFTDGQPQHF
- | TRBJ1-1 | TRBV5-6 | CASSSLQGSFQNTEAFF
- | TRBJ1-1 | TRBV19 | CASSTEYPTWGTEAFF
once | TRBJ1-1 | TRBV7-9 | CASSSRGAGNTEAFF
- | TRBJ2-7 | TRBV5-1 | CASSQQGGAAYEQYF
- | TRBJ1-6 | TRBV10-2 | CASSPARGNSPLHF
- | TRBJ2-5 | TRBV2 | CASTITWAETQYF
- | TRBJ1-6 | TRBV6-5 | CASGSGYNSPLHF
- | TRBJ2-5 | TRBV5-4 | CASSLGDRGGETQYF
- | TRBJ2-5 | TRBV11-1 | CASSWTSGGVTPETQYF
- | TRBJ2-3 | TRBV5-1 | CASSLFSSTDTQYF
- | TRBJ1-6 | TRBV15 | CATSSAYTVLHF
- | TRBJ1-3 | TRBV18 | CASSPQGLGNTIYF
- | TRBJ2-5 | TRBV28 | CASSRDRQETQYF
once | TRBJ1-6 | TRBV6-1 | CASSEASSPLHF
once | TRBJ2-2 | TRBV5-1 | CASSLVVAPNTGELFF
- | TRBJ2-3 | TRBV18 | CASSPGSGGADTQYF
- | TRBJ1-1 | TRBV7-9 | CASSFRNTEAFF
- | TRBJ2-2 | TRBV27 | CASSPRRFAGGQNTGELFF
- | TRBJ2-3 | TRBV6-1 | CASTWRHTDTQYF
once | TRBJ2-3 | TRBV10-2 | CASSEQGLADTQYF